One TCR beta chain is described in this entry. Its antigen is not identified. The CDR3 loop spans 16 amino acids. Germline loops: CDR1 LGHNA, CDR2 YNFKEQ. Trimming cost V 4 bases and J 0 bases; bases outside gene matches: 6. The data stem from a study of beta chain features in type 1 diabetes. General study results and limits: In every one of the four CD4+ subsets, TCRB CDR3s were moderately but significantly shorter in Type 1 diabetes patients. In these data, an HLA type influence on TCRB rearrangement remained unresolved. The similarity of naive, central memory and Treg TCRB repertoires appeared greater among patients than among healthy donors.

Investigators reverse transcribed all isolated RNA, so they sequenced expressed TCRB transcripts. The assay was immunoSEQ multiplex PCR, and TCRdb's table has in-frame clones only and misses some. The sample consists of approximately 140,000 clones, 7.5% to 9.5% of them appearing once. Every donor had blood drawn once into heparin, around 120 mL on average. V usage is TRBV4-2 and J usage is TRBJ1-1; 9 bases map to TRBD1. The clonotype originates from a man aged 25-45 years with type 1 diabetes. Sequenced sample: central memory CD4+ T cells from blood. The CDR3 sequence: CASSREGTGLNTEAFF. DNA for the CDR3: TGTGCCAGCAGCCGGGAAGGGACAGGGTTGAACACTGAAGCTTTCTTT.